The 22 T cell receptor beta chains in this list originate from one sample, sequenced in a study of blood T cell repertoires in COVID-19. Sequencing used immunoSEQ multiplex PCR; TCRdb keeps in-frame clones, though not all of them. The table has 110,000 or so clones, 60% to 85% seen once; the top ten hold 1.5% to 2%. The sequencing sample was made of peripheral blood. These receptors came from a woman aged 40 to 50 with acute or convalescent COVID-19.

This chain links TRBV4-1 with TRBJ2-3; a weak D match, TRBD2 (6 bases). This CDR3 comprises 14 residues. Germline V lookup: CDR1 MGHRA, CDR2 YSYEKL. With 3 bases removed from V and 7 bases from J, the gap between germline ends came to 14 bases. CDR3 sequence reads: CASSHLLGDYTQYF. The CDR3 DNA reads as TGCGCCAGCAGCCACCTGCTGGGGGACTATACGCAGTATTTT.

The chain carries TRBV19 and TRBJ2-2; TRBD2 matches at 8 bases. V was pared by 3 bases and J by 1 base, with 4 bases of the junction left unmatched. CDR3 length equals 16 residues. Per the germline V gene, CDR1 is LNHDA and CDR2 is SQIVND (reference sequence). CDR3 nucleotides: TGTGCCAGTAGTATCGGGGGGGCAGGGAACACCGGGGAGCTGTTTTTT. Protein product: CASSIGGAGNTGELFF.

CDR3 nucleotide sequence: TGCGCCAGCAGCCAAGAGCCCACAGGGAGTTCAGGAAACACCATATATTTT. Amino acid sequence: CASSQEPTGSSGNTIYF. This sequence joins TRBV4-3 and TRBJ1-3, with a tentative D call TRBD1 (6 bases). Between the trimmed V and J ends, which lost 0 bases and 4 bases, there was a span of 16 bases. Germline CDR1 LGHNA, CDR2 YSLEER. The CDR3 has 17 amino acids.

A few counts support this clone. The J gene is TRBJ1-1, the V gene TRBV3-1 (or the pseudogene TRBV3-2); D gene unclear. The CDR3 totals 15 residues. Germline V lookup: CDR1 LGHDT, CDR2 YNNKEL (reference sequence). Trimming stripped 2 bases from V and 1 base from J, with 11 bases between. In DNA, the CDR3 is TGTGCCAGCAGCCAAAGACACGGAGGGAACACTGAAGCTTTCTTT. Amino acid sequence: CASSQRHGGNTEAFF.

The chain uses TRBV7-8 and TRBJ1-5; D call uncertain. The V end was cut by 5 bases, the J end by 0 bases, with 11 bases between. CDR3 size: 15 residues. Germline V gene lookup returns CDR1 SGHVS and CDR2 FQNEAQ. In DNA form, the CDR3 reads TGTGCCAGCAGCCTAGAGAGGTATAGCAATCAGCCCCAGCATTTT. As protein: CASSLERYSNQPQHF. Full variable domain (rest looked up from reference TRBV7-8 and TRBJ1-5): GAGVSQSPRYKVAKRGQDVALRCDPISGHVSLFWYQQALGQGPEFLTYFQNEAQLDKSGLPSDRFFAERPEGSVSTLKIQRTQQEDSAVYLCASSLERYSNQPQHFGDGTRLSIL.

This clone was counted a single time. CDR3 nucleotides: TGTGCCAGCAGCCCTAAGAGCGGGTCTGTTCACATTCAGTACTTC. It specifies CASSPKSGSVHIQYF. The chain couples TRBV3-1 (or the pseudogene TRBV3-2) to TRBJ2-4, with D possibly matching TRBD2 (6 bases). CDR3 length: 15 amino acids. Germline assignment: CDR1 LGHDT and CDR2 YNNKEL (reference sequence). The V gene lost 4 bases and the J gene lost 8 bases, with 18 bases spanning the gap.

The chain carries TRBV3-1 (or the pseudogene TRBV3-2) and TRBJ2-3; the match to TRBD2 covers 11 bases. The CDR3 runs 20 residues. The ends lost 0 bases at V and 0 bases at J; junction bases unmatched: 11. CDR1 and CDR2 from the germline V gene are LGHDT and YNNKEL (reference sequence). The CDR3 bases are TGTGCCAGCAGCCAAGACTTAGCGGGGGGGGCAGGGCAGAGCACAGATACGCAGTATTTT. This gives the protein CASSQDLAGGAGQSTDTQYF.

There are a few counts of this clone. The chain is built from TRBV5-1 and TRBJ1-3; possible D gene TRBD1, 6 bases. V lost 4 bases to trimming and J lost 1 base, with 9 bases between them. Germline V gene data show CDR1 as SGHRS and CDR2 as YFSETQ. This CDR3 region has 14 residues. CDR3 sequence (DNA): TGCGCCAGCAGCAGTACAGGGTCTGGAAACACCATATATTTT. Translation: CASSSTGSGNTIYF.

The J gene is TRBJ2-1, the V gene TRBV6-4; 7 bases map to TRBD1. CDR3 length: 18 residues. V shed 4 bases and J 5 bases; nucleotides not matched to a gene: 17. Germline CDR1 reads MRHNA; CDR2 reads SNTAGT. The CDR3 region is CASSASLSDRLLNNEQFF. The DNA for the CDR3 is TGTGCCAGCAGTGCCTCTCTTTCGGACAGGCTCTTGAACAATGAGCAGTTCTTC.

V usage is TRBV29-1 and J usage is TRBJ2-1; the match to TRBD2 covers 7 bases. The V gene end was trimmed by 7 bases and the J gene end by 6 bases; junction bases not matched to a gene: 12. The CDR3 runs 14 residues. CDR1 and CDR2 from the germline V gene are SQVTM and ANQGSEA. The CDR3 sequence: CSAGSGLVGNEQFF. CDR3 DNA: TGCAGCGCCGGCTCAGGACTAGTTGGCAATGAGCAGTTCTTC.

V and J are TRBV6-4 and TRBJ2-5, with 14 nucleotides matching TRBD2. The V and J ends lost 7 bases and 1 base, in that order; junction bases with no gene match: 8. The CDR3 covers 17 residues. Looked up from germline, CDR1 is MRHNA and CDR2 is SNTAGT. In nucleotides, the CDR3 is TGTGCCAGCAACGGGACTAGCGGGAGAGGGCCCCAAGAGACCCAGTACTTC. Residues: CASNGTSGRGPQETQYF.

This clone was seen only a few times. As DNA, the CDR3 is TGTGCCAGCAGCCTAACTACTGGGGCCAACGTCCTGACTTTC. Translated: CASSLTTGANVLTF. This chain connects TRBV9 to TRBJ2-6, with unresolved D. The germline gives CDR1 SGDLS, CDR2 YYNGEE. The CDR3 has 14 residues. Trimming pared 4 bases from V and 2 bases from J, leaving 7 bases between.

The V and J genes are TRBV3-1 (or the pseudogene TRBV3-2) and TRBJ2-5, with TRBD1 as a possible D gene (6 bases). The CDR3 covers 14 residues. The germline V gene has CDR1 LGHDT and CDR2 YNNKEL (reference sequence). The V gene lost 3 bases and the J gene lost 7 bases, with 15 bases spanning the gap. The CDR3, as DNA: TGTGCCAGCAGCCAGTCGCCGGGCAGGGGGACCCAGTACTTC. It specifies CASSQSPGRGTQYF.

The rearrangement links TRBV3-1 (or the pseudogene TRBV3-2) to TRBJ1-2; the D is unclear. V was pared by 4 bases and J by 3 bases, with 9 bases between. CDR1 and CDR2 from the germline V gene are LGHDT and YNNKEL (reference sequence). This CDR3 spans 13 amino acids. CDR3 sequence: CASSPDGYYGYTF. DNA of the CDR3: TGTGCCAGCAGCCCTGACGGGTACTATGGCTACACCTTC.

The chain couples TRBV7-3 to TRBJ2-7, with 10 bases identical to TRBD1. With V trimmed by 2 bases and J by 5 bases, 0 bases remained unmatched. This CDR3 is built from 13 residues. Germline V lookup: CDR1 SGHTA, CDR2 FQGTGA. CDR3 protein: CASSLGTGDEQYF. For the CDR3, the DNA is TGTGCCAGCAGCTTAGGGACAGGGGACGAGCAGTACTTC.

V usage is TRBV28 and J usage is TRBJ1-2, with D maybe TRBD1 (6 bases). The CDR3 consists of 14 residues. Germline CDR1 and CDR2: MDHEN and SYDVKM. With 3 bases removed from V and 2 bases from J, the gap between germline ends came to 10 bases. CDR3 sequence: CASSLGGANYGYTF. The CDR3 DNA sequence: TGTGCCAGCAGTTTGGGGGGGGCCAACTATGGCTACACCTTC.

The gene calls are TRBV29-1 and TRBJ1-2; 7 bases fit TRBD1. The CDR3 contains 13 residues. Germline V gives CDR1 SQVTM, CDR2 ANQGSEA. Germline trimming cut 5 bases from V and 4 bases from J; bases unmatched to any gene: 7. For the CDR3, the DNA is TGCAGCGTTAAGGGGGCCCCCCGCTATGGCTACACCTTC. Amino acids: CSVKGAPRYGYTF.

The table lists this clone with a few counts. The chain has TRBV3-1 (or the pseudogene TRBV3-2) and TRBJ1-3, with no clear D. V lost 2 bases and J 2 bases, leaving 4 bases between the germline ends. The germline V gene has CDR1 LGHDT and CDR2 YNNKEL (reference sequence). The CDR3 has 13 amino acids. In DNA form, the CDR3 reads TGTGCCAGCAGCCAATCAGCTGGAAACACCATATATTTT. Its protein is CASSQSAGNTIYF.

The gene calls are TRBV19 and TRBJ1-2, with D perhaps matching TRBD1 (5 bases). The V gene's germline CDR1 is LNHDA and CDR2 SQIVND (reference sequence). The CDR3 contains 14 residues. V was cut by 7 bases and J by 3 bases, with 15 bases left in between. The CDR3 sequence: CASKTTWGDYGYTF. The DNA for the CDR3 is TGTGCCAGTAAAACTACTTGGGGGGACTATGGCTACACCTTC.

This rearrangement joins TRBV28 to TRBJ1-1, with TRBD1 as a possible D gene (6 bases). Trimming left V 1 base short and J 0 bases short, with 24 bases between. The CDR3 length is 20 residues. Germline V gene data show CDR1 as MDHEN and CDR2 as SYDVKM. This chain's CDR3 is CASSLSPRTARPFMNTEAFF. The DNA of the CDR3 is TGTGCCAGCAGTTTATCCCCGAGGACAGCGAGGCCCTTCATGAACACTGAAGCTTTCTTT.

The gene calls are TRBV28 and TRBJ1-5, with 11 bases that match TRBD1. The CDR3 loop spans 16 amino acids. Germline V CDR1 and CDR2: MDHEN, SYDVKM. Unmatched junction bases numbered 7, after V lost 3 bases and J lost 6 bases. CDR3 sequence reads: CASSFGQGARGQPQHF. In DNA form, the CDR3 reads TGTGCCAGCAGTTTCGGACAGGGGGCGAGGGGTCAGCCCCAGCATTTT. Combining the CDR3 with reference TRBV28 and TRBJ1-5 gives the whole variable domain DVKVTQSSRYLVKRTGEKVFLECVQDMDHENMFWYRQDPGLGLRLIYFSYDVKMKEKGDIPEGYSVSREKKERFSLILESASTNQTSMYLCASSFGQGARGQPQHFGDGTRLSIL.

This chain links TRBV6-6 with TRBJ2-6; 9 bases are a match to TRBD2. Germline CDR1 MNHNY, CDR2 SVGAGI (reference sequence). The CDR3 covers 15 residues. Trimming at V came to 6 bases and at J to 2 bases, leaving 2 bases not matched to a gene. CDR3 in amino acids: CASSERGAGANVLTF. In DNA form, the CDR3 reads TGTGCCAGCAGCGAGCGGGGGGCTGGGGCCAACGTCCTGACTTTC.